This T cell receptor beta chain was captured in a study of T cell repertoires in cytomegalovirus infection. Study-level background: As its CMV epitopes, the study selected recently identified HLA-C-restricted and well-studied HLA-B-restricted targets. CMV infection plus the matching HLA type was flagged by public TCR beta signatures. Study findings and constraints: Frequencies of public TCR beta families were cumulated, and this identified carriers of CMV plus the relevant HLA. Clonotypes of TCR beta that were HLA-C-restricted and CMV-specific dominated the ex vivo response.

TCRdb reprocessed the reads via MiXCR and lists one record per CDR3 protein. The profile shows approximately 350,000 distinct CDR3 sequences, around a third of them singletons. Ten or more counts support this clonotype. The antigen is not known. V trimming: 5 bases; J trimming: 0 bases; junction bases outside the gene matches: 2. In germline, CDR1 is SGHTA, CDR2 FQGNSA. The CDR3 spans 15 residues. The material was cultured PBMCs, obtained from culture after CMV antigen stimulation. The chain joins TRBV7-2 to TRBJ1-3; 9 bases map to TRBD1. The origin of this receptor is a human donor in good health (CMV status not recorded). Some clones in this sample may be carry-over from other donors' samples. The CDR3 DNA reads as TGTGCCAGCAGCAGGGGACAGGGCTCTGGAAACACCATATATTTT. It encodes CASSRGQGSGNTIYF.